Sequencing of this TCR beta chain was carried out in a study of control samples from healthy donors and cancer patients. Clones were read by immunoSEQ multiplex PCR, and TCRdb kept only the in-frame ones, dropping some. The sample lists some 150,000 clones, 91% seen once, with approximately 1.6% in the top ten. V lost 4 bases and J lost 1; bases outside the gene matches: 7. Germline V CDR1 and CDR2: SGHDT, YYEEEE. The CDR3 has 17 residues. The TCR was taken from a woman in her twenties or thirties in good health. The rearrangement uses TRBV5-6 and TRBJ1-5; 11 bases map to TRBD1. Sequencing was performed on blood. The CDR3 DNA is TGTGCCAGCAGCAAGGGGACAGGGGGTCGGAGCAATCAGCCCCAGCATTTT. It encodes CASSKGTGGRSNQPQHF.